These T cell receptor beta chains were read from a single sample in a study of long-term antiretroviral therapy in people with HIV. Generated by immunoSEQ multiplex PCR, the TCRdb table keeps only in-frame clones and is missing some. This sample yields about 15,000 clones, of which about 81% are seen a single time; about 13% belongs to the top ten. Source: unsorted PBMCs, taken more than 3.1 years after starting antiretroviral therapy. Receptors were obtained from a woman between 40 and 55 years old with HIV. Both conserved end residues are part of each CDR3. D genes are given only for firm matches. Size is omitted from some rows. Given values are once, few, many or a class for expanded clones.

v_call	clone_size	d_call	j_call	cdr3_aa	cdr3_nt
TRBV5-1	NA	NA	TRBJ2-3	CASSLGIGDTDTQYF	TGCGCCAGCAGCTTGGGCATAGGGGACACAGATACGCAGTATTTT
TRBV7-2	NA	NA	TRBJ2-3	CASSLGWGRVANTQYF	TGTGCCAGCAGCTTAGGGTGGGGAAGGGTTGCGAATACGCAGTATTTT
TRBV5-1	NA	TRBD2	TRBJ2-1	CASSQRSLAGGGNEQFF	TGCGCCAGCAGCCAAAGATCCCTAGCGGGGGGGGGTAATGAGCAGTTCTTC
TRBV29-1	NA	TRBD1	TRBJ1-2	CSAGQGTYGYTF	TGCAGCGCTGGACAGGGGACTTATGGCTACACCTTC
TRBV29-1	NA	NA	TRBJ1-2	CSVEESGFGPSGYGYTF	TGCAGCGTTGAAGAATCAGGGTTTGGGCCTTCTGGCTATGGCTACACCTTC
TRBV23-1	NA	TRBD1	TRBJ1-1	CASSQWTGTGNTEAFF	TGCGCCAGCAGTCAATGGACAGGGACAGGGAACACTGAAGCTTTCTTT
TRBV30	NA	NA	TRBJ2-3	CAWRVGGITDTQYF	TGTGCCTGGAGAGTGGGTGGGATCACAGATACGCAGTATTTT
TRBV13	NA	TRBD1	TRBJ1-6	CASSLVGGQHGSPLHF	TGTGCCAGCAGCCTTGTTGGGGGACAGCATGGATCACCCCTCCACTTT
TRBV10-3	NA	TRBD1	TRBJ1-3	CAVGDRGTGNTIYF	TGTGCCGTCGGAGACAGGGGTACTGGAAACACCATATATTTT
TRBV20-1	few	NA	TRBJ1-2	CSAKQGYGYTF	TGCAGTGCTAAACAGGGTTATGGCTACACCTTC
TRBV11-2	NA	NA	TRBJ2-7	CASSLVPGDYEQYF	TGTGCCAGCAGCTTAGTGCCAGGGGATTACGAGCAGTACTTC
TRBV6-1	NA	NA	TRBJ2-5	CASSEAPPRRGRETQYF	TGTGCCAGCAGTGAAGCGCCCCCTCGGAGGGGGCGAGAGACCCAGTACTTC
TRBV4-1	NA	TRBD1	TRBJ2-1	CASSQDPLLGTGVSAQFF	TGCGCCAGCAGCCAAGATCCCCTCTTGGGGACAGGGGTTAGTGCGCAGTTCTTC
TRBV6-1	NA	NA	TRBJ1-5	CASRGTGTGGQPQHF	TGTGCCAGCAGGGGAACCGGGACTGGAGGTCAGCCCCAGCATTTT
TRBV18	NA	TRBD2	TRBJ2-3	CASSPSGGPGFTQYF	TGTGCCAGCTCACCTAGCGGGGGCCCCGGATTTACGCAGTATTTT
TRBV18	NA	NA	TRBJ2-3	CASSPPWDGTDTQYF	TGTGCCAGCTCACCACCCTGGGACGGAACAGATACGCAGTATTTT
TRBV10-3	NA	NA	TRBJ1-3	CAITNGAIGNTIYF	TGTGCCATCACCAACGGGGCGATAGGAAACACCATATATTTT
TRBV7-8	NA	NA	TRBJ1-5	CASSLQGGEPQHF	TGTGCCAGCAGCTTGCAAGGGGGGGAGCCCCAGCATTTT
TRBV25-1	NA	TRBD1	TRBJ1-1	CASSVITGGPTEAFF	TGTGCCAGCAGTGTTATAACAGGGGGACCCACTGAAGCTTTCTTT
TRBV7-6	NA	NA	TRBJ1-5	CASSLEVGRSNQPQHF	TGTGCCAGCAGCTTAGAGGTAGGGCGTAGCAATCAGCCCCAGCATTTT
TRBV6-1	NA	NA	TRBJ1-3	CASRQQGGTGNTIYF	TGTGCCAGCAGGCAACAGGGTGGGACTGGAAACACCATATATTTT
TRBV6-5	NA	NA	TRBJ2-3	CASSYSNYLGTDTQYF	TGTGCCAGCAGTTACTCGAATTATCTGGGCACAGATACGCAGTATTTT
TRBV6-1	NA	NA	TRBJ1-4	CASSPVGEKLFF	TGTGCCAGCAGCCCGGTTGGAGAAAAACTGTTTTTT
TRBV7-2	NA	NA	TRBJ2-5	CASSSMSIQETQYF	TGTGCCAGCAGCTCTATGTCGATACAAGAGACCCAGTACTTC
TRBV4-3	few	TRBD1	TRBJ2-5	CASSRGQGAEETQYF	TGCGCCAGCAGCCGGGGACAGGGGGCCGAAGAGACCCAGTACTTC
TRBV5-1	NA	TRBD2	TRBJ2-5	CASSLAPGAGGLETQYF	TGCGCCAGCAGCTTGGCCCCCGGAGCGGGGGGCTTAGAGACCCAGTACTTC
TRBV6-5	NA	NA	TRBJ1-2	CASRGEVGTNYGYTF	TGTGCCAGTAGGGGGGAAGTCGGCACTAACTATGGCTACACCTTC
TRBV27	NA	NA	TRBJ1-5	CASSLMGNQPQHF	TGTGCCAGCAGTTTGATGGGCAATCAGCCCCAGCATTTT
TRBV10-1	NA	TRBD2	TRBJ2-3	CASSESSWRGGQDTQYF	TGCGCCAGCAGTGAGTCGTCTTGGCGGGGGGGCCAAGATACGCAGTATTTT
TRBV7-9	NA	NA	TRBJ1-1	CASSPTKNTEAFF	TGTGCCAGCAGCCCCACGAAGAACACTGAAGCTTTCTTT
TRBV10-1	NA	NA	TRBJ2-5	CASSELGGGRQKETQYF	TGCGCCAGCAGTGAGTTGGGCGGGGGCCGCCAGAAGGAGACCCAGTACTTC
TRBV18	NA	TRBD1	TRBJ2-3	CASSHSPGQGSTDTQYF	TGTGCCAGCTCACACTCACCGGGACAGGGAAGCACAGATACGCAGTATTTT
TRBV7-2	NA	NA	TRBJ1-2	CASSLATESNYGYTF	TGTGCCAGCAGCTTGGCCACAGAGAGTAACTATGGCTACACCTTC
TRBV6-5	NA	NA	TRBJ1-3	CASSYRVGDSGNTIYF	TGTGCCAGCAGTTACCGGGTTGGCGACTCTGGAAACACCATATATTTT
TRBV13	NA	TRBD2	TRBJ2-1	CASSRGTSGGISYNEQFF	TGTGCCAGCAGCCGGGGGACTAGCGGGGGGATCTCCTACAATGAGCAGTTCTTC
TRBV5-1	once	NA	TRBJ2-5	CASSLGAAEETQYF	TGCGCCAGCAGCTTGGGCGCAGCCGAAGAGACCCAGTACTTC
TRBV10-3	few	NA	TRBJ2-1	CAISDYNEQFF	TGTGCCATCAGTGACTACAATGAGCAGTTCTTC
TRBV10-3	NA	NA	TRBJ1-1	CAISESRRNTEAFF	TGTGCCATCAGTGAGTCCAGGAGGAACACTGAAGCTTTCTTT
TRBV5-1	NA	NA	TRBJ1-1	CASSLDTYRLNTEAFF	TGCGCCAGCAGCTTGGATACTTACAGGTTGAACACTGAAGCTTTCTTT
TRBV21-1	medium-sized	NA	TRBJ1-1	CASRRDRLMNTEAFF	TGTGCCAGCAGACGGGACAGGCTAATGAACACTGAAGCTTTCTTT
TRBV25-1	NA	TRBD1	TRBJ1-1	CASKGPPGQGSTEAFF	TGTGCCAGCAAGGGGCCTCCGGGACAGGGGAGCACTGAAGCTTTCTTT
TRBV6-5	NA	NA	TRBJ1-1	CASSYPGNTEAFF	TGTGCCAGCAGTTACCCCGGGAACACTGAAGCTTTCTTT
TRBV5-6	NA	NA	TRBJ2-1	CASSVSRFSYNEQFF	TGTGCCAGCAGCGTGAGCCGTTTCTCCTACAATGAGCAGTTCTTC
TRBV7-9	NA	TRBD1	TRBJ1-2	CASSRGQGAGGGYTF	TGTGCCAGCAGCCGAGGACAGGGGGCGGGAGGTGGCTACACCTTC
TRBV13	NA	TRBD1	TRBJ1-3	CASSRNRDRGSFSGNTIYF	TGTGCCAGCAGCCGAAACCGGGACAGGGGCTCCTTCTCTGGAAACACCATATATTTT
TRBV7-9	NA	TRBD2	TRBJ2-1	CASSLVGGLINEQFF	TGTGCCAGCAGCTTAGTGGGGGGGTTAATCAATGAGCAGTTCTTC
TRBV18	few	NA	TRBJ2-2	CASSPSDDGTGELFF	TGTGCCAGCTCACCGTCCGACGATGGGACCGGGGAGCTGTTTTTT
TRBV18	NA	NA	TRBJ1-5	CASSPRGGDNSNQPQHF	TGTGCCAGCTCACCACGTGGTGGGGACAATAGCAATCAGCCCCAGCATTTT